The source of this T cell receptor beta chain is a study of STAT5B mutations in CD4+ large granular lymphocyte leukemia. General study results and limits: Without HLA matching, higher CD4+ than CD8+ T-LGLL clonality could reflect small sample size. No patients shared main leukemic clonotypes, though roughly 23% appeared at low frequency elsewhere. Patient CD4-sorted repertoires stayed more clonal than healthy ones after leukemic-clone removal.

Libraries were prepared by immunoSEQ multiplex PCR; TCRdb keeps only in-frame clonotypes and omits some of them. The data contain 30,000 to 40,000 clones, 88% of them singletons. CDR1 MNHNY and CDR2 SVGAGI come from the germline V gene (reference sequence). Trimming removed 6 bases from V and 10 bases from J; junction bases left unmatched: 8. The CDR3 is made up of 15 amino acids. About this clone: Antigen unknown.

Sequences were obtained from CD4+ T cells from blood buffy coats. The clonotype comes from a human donor in good health. The chain couples TRBV6-6 to TRBJ1-6; 11 nucleotides agree with TRBD1. CDR3 region: CASSGRGQGESPLHF. The CDR3, as DNA: TGTGCCAGCAGCGGTAGGGGACAGGGGGAATCACCCCTCCACTTT.